Listed below are T cell receptor beta chains from one sample, sequenced in a study of blood T cell repertoires in COVID-19. This table comes from immunoSEQ multiplex PCR, and its TCRdb copy is limited to in-frame clones, with some not included. The sample lists tens of thousands of clones, roughly 80% occurring once. The material sequenced was peripheral blood. The receptors were gathered from a man in his 70s with acute or convalescent COVID-19. Each CDR3 is given without its conserved first and last residue. Expanded clones get a size class; other rows say once, few or many, or leave the size out.

V	J	size	CDR3
TRBV19	TRBJ2-1	-	ASSGRGWGNEQF
TRBV28	TRBJ2-7	few	ASSGTGSDEQY
TRBV18	TRBJ2-5	-	ASSAETQY
TRBV29-1	TRBJ2-1	-	SVEDPQKQF
TRBV6-5	TRBJ2-2	-	ASTTGGGTGELF
TRBV19	TRBJ1-1	few	ASSPGQGYDTEAF
TRBV30	TRBJ1-1	-	AWRIAGGIGMNTEAF
TRBV28	TRBJ1-1	-	ASSNRGGGNTEAF
TRBV5-4	TRBJ2-7	few	ASSLGVFSYEQY
TRBV30	TRBJ1-1	-	AWRDPRRENTEAF
TRBV6-4	TRBJ1-2	-	ASSAVTGPSYGYT
TRBV9	TRBJ1-1	once	ASSETGLGDLMNTEAF
TRBV4-3	TRBJ1-5	-	ASSQAWTGGNQPQH
TRBV3-1/TRBV3-2	TRBJ1-1	-	ASSQDRRGTGNTEAF
TRBV25-1	TRBJ2-1	once	ASPPPAGYNEQF
TRBV12-3/TRBV12-4	TRBJ1-2	-	ASTPTPYTGYT
TRBV5-4	TRBJ2-5	few	ASSLSSMETQY
TRBV3-1/TRBV3-2	TRBJ2-7	-	ASSQVSDSSYEQY
TRBV4-3	TRBJ2-7	-	ASSQDQFTISYEQY
TRBV3-1/TRBV3-2	TRBJ1-1	-	ASSPTGASRGEAF
TRBV12-3/TRBV12-4	TRBJ1-5	-	ASSFPRLPQH
TRBV19	TRBJ1-2	-	ASSLAPGTGNYGYT
TRBV5-4	TRBJ2-7	-	ASSLTGSSYEQY
TRBV7-8	TRBJ1-5	-	ASSLGQVEHSNQPQH
TRBV29-1	TRBJ2-5	-	SVDRSGETQY
TRBV4-2	TRBJ1-1	-	ASSQALGGEAF
TRBV7-2	TRBJ1-1	-	ASKTNPRQVSEAF
TRBV4-2	TRBJ2-3	-	ASGPGGLGPTDTQY
TRBV5-1	TRBJ2-3	once	ASSFLGREMGITDTQY
TRBV5-6	TRBJ1-1	-	ASSLFGQGNTEAF
TRBV6-2/TRBV6-3	TRBJ2-7	-	ASSNGGEQY
TRBV11-2	TRBJ2-7	-	ASSRDTPYEQY
TRBV2	TRBJ1-4	-	ASSDAGTPNEKLF
TRBV19	TRBJ1-5	-	ASSIEKGAGQPQH
TRBV7-2	TRBJ1-3	few	ASSLASGGTGNTIY
TRBV9	TRBJ1-1	-	ASSVVAGGTEAF
TRBV5-5	TRBJ1-1	-	ASSLTGVNEAF
TRBV28	TRBJ1-4	-	ASSGQGNEKLF
TRBV24-1	TRBJ2-3	-	ATSDSSGADTQY
TRBV28	TRBJ1-2	once	ASASGQGYT
TRBV6-5	TRBJ1-5	-	ASSYGQGDQPQH
TRBV11-2	TRBJ2-7	-	ASSLGTYEQY
TRBV25-1	TRBJ1-1	-	ASSLGTKTEAF
TRBV20-1	TRBJ2-7	-	SASSPFGSYEQY
TRBV6-1	TRBJ1-2	few	ASSIDRGYGYT